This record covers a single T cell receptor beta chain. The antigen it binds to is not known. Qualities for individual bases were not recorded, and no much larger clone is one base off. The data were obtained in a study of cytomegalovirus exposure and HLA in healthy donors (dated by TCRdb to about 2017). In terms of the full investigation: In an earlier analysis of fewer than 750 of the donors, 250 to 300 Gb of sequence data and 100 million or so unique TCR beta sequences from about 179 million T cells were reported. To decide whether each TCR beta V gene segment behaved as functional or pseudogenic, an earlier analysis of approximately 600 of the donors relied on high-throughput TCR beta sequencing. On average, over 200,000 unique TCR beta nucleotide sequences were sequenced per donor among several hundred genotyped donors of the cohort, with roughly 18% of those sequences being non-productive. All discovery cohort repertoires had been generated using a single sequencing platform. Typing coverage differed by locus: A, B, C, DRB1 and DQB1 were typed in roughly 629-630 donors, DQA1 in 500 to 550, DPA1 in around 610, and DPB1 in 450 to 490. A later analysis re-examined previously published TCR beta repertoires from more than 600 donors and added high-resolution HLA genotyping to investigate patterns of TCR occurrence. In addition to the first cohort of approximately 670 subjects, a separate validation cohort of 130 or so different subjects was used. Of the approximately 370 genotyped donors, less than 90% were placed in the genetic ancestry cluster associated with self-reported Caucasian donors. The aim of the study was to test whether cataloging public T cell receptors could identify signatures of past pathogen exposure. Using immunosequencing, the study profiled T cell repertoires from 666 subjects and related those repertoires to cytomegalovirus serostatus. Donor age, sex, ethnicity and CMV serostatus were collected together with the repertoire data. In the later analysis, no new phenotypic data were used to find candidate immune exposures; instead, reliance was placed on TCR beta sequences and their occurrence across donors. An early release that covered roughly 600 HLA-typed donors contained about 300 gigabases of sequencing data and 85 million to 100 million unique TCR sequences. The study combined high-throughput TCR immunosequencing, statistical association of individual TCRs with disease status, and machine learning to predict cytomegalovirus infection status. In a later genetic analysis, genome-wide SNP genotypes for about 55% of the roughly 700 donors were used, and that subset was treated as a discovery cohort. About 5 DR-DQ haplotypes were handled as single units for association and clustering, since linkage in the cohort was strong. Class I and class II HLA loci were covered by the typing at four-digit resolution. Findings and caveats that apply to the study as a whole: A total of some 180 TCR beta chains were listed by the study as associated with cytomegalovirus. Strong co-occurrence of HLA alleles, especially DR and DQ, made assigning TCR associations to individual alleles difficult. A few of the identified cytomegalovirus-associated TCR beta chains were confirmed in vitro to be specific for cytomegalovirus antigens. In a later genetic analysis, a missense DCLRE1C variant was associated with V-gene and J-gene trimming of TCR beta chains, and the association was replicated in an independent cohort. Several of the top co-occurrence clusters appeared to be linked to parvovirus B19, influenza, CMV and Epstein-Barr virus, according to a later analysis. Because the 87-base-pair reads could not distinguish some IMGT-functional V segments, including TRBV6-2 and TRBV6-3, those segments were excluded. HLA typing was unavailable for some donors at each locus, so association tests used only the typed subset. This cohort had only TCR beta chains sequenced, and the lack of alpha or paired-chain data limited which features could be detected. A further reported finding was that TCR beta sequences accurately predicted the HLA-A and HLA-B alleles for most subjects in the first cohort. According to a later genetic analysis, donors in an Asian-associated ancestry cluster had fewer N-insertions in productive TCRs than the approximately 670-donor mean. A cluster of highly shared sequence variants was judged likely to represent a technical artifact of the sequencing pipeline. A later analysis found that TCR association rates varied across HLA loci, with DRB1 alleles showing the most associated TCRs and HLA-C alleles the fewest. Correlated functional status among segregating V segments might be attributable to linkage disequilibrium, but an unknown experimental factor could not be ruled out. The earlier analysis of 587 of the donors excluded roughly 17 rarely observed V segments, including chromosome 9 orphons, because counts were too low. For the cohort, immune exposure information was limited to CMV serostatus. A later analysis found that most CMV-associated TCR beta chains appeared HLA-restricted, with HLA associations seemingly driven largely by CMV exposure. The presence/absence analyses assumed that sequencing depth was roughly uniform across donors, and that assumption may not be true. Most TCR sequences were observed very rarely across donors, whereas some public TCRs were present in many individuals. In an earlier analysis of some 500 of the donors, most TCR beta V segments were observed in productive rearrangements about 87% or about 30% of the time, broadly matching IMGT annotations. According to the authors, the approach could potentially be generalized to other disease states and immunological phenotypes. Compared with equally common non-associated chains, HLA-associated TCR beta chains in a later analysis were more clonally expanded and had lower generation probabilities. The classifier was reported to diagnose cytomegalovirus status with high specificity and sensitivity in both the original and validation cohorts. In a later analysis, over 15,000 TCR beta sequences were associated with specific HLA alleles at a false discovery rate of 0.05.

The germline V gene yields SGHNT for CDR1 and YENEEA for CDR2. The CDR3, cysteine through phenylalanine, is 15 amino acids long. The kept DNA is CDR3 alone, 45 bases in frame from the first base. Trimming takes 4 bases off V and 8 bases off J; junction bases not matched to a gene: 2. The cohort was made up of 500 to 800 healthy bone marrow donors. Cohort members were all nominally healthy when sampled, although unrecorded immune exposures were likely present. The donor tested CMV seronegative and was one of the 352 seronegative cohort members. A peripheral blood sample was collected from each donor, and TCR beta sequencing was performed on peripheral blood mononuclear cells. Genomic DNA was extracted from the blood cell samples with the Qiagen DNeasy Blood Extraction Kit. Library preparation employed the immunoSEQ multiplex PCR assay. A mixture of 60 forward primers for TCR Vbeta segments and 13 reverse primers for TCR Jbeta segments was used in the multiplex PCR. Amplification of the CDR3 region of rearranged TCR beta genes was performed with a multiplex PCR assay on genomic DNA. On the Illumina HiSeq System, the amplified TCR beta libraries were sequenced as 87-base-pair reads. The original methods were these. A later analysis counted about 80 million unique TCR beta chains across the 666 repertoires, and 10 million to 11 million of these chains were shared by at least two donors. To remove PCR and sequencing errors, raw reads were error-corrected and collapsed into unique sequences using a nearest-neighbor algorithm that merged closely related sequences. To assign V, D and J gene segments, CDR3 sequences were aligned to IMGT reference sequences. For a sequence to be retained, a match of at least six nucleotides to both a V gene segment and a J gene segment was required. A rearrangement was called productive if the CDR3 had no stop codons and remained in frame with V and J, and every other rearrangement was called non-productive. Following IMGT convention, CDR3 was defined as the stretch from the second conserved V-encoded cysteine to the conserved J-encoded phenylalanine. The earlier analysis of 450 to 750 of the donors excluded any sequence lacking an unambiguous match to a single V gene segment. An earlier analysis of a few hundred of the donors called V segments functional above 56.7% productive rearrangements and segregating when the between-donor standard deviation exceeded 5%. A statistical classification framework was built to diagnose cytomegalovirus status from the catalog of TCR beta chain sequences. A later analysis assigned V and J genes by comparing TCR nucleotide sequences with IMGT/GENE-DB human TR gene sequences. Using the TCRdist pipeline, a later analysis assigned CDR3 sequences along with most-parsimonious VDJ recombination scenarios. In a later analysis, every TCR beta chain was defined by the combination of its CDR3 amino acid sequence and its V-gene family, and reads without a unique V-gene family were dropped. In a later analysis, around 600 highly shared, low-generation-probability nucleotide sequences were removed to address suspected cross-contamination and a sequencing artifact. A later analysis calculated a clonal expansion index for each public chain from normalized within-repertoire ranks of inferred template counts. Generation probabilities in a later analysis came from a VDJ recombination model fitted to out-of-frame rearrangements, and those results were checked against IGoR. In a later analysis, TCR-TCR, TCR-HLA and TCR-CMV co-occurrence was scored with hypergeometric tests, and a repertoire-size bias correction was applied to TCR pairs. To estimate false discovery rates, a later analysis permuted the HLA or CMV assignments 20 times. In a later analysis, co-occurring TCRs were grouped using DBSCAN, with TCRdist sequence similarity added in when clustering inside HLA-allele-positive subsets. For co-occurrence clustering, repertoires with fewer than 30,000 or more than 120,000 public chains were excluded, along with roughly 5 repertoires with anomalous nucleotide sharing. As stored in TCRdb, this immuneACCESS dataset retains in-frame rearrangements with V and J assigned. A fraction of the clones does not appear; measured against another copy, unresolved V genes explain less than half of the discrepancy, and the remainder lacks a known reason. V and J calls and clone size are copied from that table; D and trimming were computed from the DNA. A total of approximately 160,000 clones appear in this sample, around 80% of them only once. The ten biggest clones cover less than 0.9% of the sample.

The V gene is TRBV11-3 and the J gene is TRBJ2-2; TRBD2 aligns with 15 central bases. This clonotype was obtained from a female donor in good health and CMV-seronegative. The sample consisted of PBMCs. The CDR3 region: CASSWGLAGGGELFF. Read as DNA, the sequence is TGTGCCAGCAGCTGGGGACTAGCGGGAGGAGGGGAGCTGTTTTTT.